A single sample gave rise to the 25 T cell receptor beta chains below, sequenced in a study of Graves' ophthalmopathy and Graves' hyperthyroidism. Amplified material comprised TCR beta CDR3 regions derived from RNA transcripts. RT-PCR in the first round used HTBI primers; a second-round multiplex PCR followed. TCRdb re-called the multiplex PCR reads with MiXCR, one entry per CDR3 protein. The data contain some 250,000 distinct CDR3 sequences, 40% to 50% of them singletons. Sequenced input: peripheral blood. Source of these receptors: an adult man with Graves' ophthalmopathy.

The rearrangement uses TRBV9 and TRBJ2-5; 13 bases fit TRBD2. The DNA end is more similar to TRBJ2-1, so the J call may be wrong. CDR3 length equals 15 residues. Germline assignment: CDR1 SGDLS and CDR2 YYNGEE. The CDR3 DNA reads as TGTGCCAGCAGCGCTACTAGCGGGGGGGCGTCTGAGCAGTTCTTC. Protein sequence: CASSATSGGASEQFF.

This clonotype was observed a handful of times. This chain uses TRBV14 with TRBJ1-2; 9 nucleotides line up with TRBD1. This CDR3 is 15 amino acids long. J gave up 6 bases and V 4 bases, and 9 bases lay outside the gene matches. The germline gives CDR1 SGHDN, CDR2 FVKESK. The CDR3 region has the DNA TGTGCCAGCAGCCCGATCATGGGACAGGGCAATGGCTACACCTTC. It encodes CASSPIMGQGNGYTF. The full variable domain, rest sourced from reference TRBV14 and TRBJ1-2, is EAGVTQFPSHSVIEKGQTVTLRCDPISGHDNLYWYRRVMGKEIKFLLHFVKESKQDESGMPNNRFLAERTGGTYSTLKVQPAELEDSGVYFCASSPIMGQGNGYTFGSGTRLTVV.

CDR3 sequence (DNA): TGTGCCACTCAGGGGGTGAACACTGAAGCTTTCTTT. Translated, it gives CATQGVNTEAFF. The chain couples TRBV15 to TRBJ1-1; TRBD1 matches 7 bases. Germline loops: CDR1 LNHNV, CDR2 YYDKDF (reference sequence). The CDR3 loop spans 12 amino acids. V lost 9 bases to trimming and J lost 0 bases; unmatched junction nucleotides: 1.

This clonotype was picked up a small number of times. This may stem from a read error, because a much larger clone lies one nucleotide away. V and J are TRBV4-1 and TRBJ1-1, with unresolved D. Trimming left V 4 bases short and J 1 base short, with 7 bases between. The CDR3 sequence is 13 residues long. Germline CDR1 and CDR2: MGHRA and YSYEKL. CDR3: CASSPPRNTEAFF. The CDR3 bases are TGCGCCAGCAGCCCCCCCAGGAACACTGAAGCTTTCTTT.

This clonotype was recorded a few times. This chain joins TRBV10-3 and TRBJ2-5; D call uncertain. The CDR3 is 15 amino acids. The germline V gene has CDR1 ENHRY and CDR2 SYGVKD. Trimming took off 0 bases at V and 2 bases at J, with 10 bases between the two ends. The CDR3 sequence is CAISESRSTQETQYF. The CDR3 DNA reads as TGTGCCATCAGTGAGTCGCGGAGTACTCAAGAGACCCAGTACTTC.

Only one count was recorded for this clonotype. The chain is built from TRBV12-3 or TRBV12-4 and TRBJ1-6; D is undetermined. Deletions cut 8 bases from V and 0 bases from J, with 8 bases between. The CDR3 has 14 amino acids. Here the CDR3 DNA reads TGTGCCAGCGGGTTAAGCTCCTATAATTCACCCCTCCACTTT. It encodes CASGLSSYNSPLHF.

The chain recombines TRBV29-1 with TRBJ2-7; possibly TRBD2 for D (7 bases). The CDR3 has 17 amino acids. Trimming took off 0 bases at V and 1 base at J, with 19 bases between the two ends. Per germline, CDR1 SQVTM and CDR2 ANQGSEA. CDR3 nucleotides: TGCAGCGTTGAAGATCTAAGGGGGGAGGGCCCGTCCTACGAGCAGTACTTC. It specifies CSVEDLRGEGPSYEQYF.

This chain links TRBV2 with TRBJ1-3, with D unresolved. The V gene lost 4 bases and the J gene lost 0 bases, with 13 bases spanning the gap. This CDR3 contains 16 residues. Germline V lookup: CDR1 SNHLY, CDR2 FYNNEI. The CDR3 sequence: CASSGSLSSSGNTIYF. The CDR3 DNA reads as TGTGCCAGCAGTGGTAGTCTATCCTCCTCTGGAAACACCATATATTTT. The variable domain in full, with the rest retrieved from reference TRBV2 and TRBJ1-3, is EPEVTQTPSHQVTQMGQEVILRCVPISNHLYFYWYRQILGQKVEFLVSFYNNEISEKSEIFDDQFSVERPDGSNFTLKIRSTKLEDSAMYFCASSGSLSSSGNTIYFGEGSWLTVV.

The CDR3, as DNA: TGTGCCAGCAGCCGGGGTCGGGGCACTGAAGCTTTCTTT. Translated: CASSRGRGTEAFF. The rearrangement links TRBV7-8 to TRBJ1-1; D gene unclear. V lost 5 bases and J lost 4, with 11 bases in between. The germline CDR1 and CDR2 sequences are SGHVS and FQNEAQ. The CDR3 loop spans 13 amino acids.

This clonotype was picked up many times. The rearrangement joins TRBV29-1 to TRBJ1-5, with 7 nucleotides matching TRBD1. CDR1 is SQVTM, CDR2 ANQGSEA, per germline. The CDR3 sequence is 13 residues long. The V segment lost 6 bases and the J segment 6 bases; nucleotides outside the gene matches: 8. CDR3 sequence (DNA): TGCAGCGTGACCACAGGGGTGGGTCAGCCCCAGCATTTT. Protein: CSVTTGVGQPQHF.

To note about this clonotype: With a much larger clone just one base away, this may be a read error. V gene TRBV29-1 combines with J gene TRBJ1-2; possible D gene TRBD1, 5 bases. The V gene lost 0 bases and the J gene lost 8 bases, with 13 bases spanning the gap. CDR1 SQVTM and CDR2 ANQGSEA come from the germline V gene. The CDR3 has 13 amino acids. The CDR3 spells CSVEDRGRTGYTF. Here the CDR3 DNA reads TGCAGCGTTGAAGATCGGGGTAGGACAGGCTACACCTTC.

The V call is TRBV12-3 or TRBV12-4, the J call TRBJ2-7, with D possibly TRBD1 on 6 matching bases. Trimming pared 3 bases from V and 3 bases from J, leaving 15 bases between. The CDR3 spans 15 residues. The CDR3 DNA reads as TGTGCCAGCAGTTTCGGTGGACAGATTAACTACGAGCAGTACTTC. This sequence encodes CASSFGGQINYEQYF.

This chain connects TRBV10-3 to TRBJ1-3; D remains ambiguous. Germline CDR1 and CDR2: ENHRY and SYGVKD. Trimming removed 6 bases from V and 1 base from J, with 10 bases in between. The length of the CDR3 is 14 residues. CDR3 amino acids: CAIRSYTSGNTIYF. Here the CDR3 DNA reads TGTGCCATCAGAAGCTACACGTCTGGAAACACCATATATTTT.

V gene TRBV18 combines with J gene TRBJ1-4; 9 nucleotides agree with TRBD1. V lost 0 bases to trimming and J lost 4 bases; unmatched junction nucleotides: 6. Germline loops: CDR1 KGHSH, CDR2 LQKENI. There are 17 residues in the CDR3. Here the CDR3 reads CASSPPNGQGSNEKLFF. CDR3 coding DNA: TGTGCCAGCTCACCACCCAACGGACAGGGGAGTAATGAAAAACTGTTTTTT.

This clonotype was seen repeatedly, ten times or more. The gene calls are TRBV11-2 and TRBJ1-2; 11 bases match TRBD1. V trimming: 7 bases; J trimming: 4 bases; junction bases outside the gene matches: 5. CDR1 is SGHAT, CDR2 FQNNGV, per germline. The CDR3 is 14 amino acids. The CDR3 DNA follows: TGTGCCAGCACCCCGGGACAGGGGGGCTATGGCTACACCTTC. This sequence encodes CASTPGQGGYGYTF.

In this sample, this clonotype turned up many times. CDR3 coding DNA: TGTGCACTCTCTAAGGAGATGAACACTGAAGCTTTCTTT. As protein: CALSKEMNTEAFF. The rearrangement joins TRBV7-6 to TRBJ1-1; no clear D gene. Per the germline V gene, CDR1 is SGHVS and CDR2 is FNYEAQ. The CDR3 totals 13 residues.

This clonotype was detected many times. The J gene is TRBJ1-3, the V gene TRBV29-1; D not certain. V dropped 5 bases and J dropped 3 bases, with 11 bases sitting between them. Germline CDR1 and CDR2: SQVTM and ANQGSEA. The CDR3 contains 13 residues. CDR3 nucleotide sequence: TGCAGCGTTCAACCAACGGGTGGAAACACCATATATTTT. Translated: CSVQPTGGNTIYF. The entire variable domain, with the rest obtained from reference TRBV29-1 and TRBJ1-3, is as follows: SAVISQKPSRDICQRGTSLTIQCQVDSQVTMMFWYRQQPGQSLTLIATANQGSEATYESGFVIDKFPISRPNLTFSTLTVSNMSPEDSSIYLCSVQPTGGNTIYFGEGSWLTVV.

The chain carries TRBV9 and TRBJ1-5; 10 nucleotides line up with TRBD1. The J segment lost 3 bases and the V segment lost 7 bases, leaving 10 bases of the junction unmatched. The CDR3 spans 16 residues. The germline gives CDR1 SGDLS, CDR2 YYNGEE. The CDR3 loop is CASSPLGQGINQPQHF. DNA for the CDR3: TGTGCCAGCTCACCACTGGGACAGGGGATCAATCAGCCCCAGCATTTT.

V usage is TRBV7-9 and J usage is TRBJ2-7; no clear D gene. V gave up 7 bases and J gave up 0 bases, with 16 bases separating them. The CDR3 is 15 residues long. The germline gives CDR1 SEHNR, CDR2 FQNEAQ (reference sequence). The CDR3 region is CASNPPQTNSYEQYF. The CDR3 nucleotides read TGTGCCAGCAACCCGCCGCAGACAAACTCCTACGAGCAGTACTTC.

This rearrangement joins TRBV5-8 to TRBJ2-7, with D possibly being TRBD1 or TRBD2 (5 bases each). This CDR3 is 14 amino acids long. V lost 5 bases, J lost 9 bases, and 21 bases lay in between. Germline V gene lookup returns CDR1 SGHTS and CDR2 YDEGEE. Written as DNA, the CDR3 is TGTGCCAGCAGGCCGACCGCAGGGAGCGGAACGCAGTACTTC. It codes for CASRPTAGSGTQYF.

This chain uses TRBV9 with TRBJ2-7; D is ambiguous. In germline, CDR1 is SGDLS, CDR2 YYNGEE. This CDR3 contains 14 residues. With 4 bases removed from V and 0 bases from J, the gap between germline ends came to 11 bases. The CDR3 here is CASSFPSSSYEQYF. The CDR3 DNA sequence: TGTGCCAGCAGCTTCCCAAGTAGCTCCTACGAGCAGTACTTC.

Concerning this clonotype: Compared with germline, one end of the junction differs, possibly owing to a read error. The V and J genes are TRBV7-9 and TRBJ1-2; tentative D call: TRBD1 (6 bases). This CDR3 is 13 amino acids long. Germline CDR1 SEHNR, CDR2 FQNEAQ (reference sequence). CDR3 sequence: CASSPDRPYSYTF. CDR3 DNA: TGTGCCAGCAGCCCTGACAGGCCCTATAGCTACACCTTC.

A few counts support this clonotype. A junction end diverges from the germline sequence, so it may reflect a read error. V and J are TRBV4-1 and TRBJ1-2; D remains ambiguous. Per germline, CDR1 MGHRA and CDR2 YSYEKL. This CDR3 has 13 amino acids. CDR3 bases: TGTGCCAGCAGCCAATCAGGAAACTATGACTACACCTTC. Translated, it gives CASSQSGNYDYTF.

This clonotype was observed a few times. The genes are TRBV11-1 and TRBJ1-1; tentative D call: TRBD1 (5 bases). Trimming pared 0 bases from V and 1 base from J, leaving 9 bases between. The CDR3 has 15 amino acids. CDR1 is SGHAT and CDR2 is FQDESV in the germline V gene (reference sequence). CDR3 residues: CASSLAIGGNTEAFF. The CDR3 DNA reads TGTGCCAGCAGCTTAGCGATTGGGGGGAACACTGAAGCTTTCTTT.

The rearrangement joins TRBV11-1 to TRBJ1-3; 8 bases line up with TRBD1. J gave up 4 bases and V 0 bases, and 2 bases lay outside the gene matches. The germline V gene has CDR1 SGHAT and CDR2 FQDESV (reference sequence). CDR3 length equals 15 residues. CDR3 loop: CASSLARGLGNTIYF. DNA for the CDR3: TGTGCCAGCAGCTTAGCCAGGGGGCTCGGAAACACCATATATTTT.